What follows is one T cell receptor (beta chain) and its context. Clones were read by immunoSEQ multiplex PCR, and TCRdb kept only the in-frame ones, dropping some. This table has roughly 29,000 clones, 70% to 90% appearing once. The CDR3 is 14 residues long. Germline assignment: CDR1 MNHEY and CDR2 SVGAGI. The germline V and J ends were trimmed by 4 bases and 3 bases, with 9 bases remaining between them. This entry is derived from a study of blood T cell repertoires in COVID-19. Input material: peripheral blood. This sequence originates from a human donor in a cohort sampled during active COVID-19. The J gene is TRBJ1-4, the V gene TRBV6-5; D is unresolved. CDR3 coding DNA: TGTGCCAGCAGTTTCGACTACTCTAATGAAAAACTGTTTTTT. This sequence encodes CASSFDYSNEKLFF.